The rows below give T cell receptor beta chains drawn from one sample of a study of blood T cell repertoires in COVID-19. Method: immunoSEQ multiplex PCR; TCRdb's copy keeps in-frame clones and lacks some. The profile shows 250,000 to 350,000 clones, approximately 89% of them singletons. What was sequenced was peripheral blood. The receptor set was obtained from a woman aged 55-70 years with acute or convalescent COVID-19. Each CDR3 is given without its conserved first and last residue. Each record gives: V gene, J gene, clone size, CDR3 protein. Some rows have no size entry. The others give once, few or many, or a class for an expanded clone.

v_call: TRBV30; j_call: TRBJ1-1; clone_size: few; cdr3_aa: AWSSSSTGNTEAF
v_call: TRBV7-2; j_call: TRBJ2-7; clone_size: NA; cdr3_aa: ASSSRGGSAEQY
v_call: TRBV19; j_call: TRBJ2-7; clone_size: NA; cdr3_aa: ASSTSGRVFEQY
v_call: TRBV28; j_call: TRBJ1-6; clone_size: NA; cdr3_aa: ASSLWRAGGQAYVSPLH
v_call: TRBV29-1; j_call: TRBJ1-6; clone_size: few; cdr3_aa: SAGRGTGYNSPLH
v_call: TRBV9; j_call: TRBJ1-1; clone_size: NA; cdr3_aa: ASSAASGVARTEAF
v_call: TRBV9; j_call: TRBJ1-1; clone_size: NA; cdr3_aa: ASSVGGREVTEAF
v_call: TRBV3-1/TRBV3-2; j_call: TRBJ2-1; clone_size: NA; cdr3_aa: ASSQDMTSKQF
v_call: TRBV11-2; j_call: TRBJ2-2; clone_size: NA; cdr3_aa: ASRGQGQGSGELF
v_call: TRBV29-1; j_call: TRBJ2-5; clone_size: NA; cdr3_aa: SVEFLDSQETQY
v_call: TRBV7-9; j_call: TRBJ2-3; clone_size: once; cdr3_aa: ASSLVNRISTDTQY
v_call: TRBV27; j_call: TRBJ1-1; clone_size: NA; cdr3_aa: ASSLGGQGLEAF
v_call: TRBV27; j_call: TRBJ1-4; clone_size: NA; cdr3_aa: ASSGGEKLF
v_call: TRBV10-3; j_call: TRBJ1-2; clone_size: NA; cdr3_aa: AISESTAGGYT
v_call: TRBV7-9; j_call: TRBJ1-3; clone_size: NA; cdr3_aa: ASRPGRAGNTIY
v_call: TRBV11-3; j_call: TRBJ2-3; clone_size: NA; cdr3_aa: ASSPRGGGAKDTQY
v_call: TRBV7-2; j_call: TRBJ1-1; clone_size: NA; cdr3_aa: ASSSGGITEAF
v_call: TRBV4-2; j_call: TRBJ1-6; clone_size: once; cdr3_aa: ASRRTVNSPLH
v_call: TRBV11-3; j_call: TRBJ2-2; clone_size: NA; cdr3_aa: ASSLSLRGGGETGELF
v_call: TRBV28; j_call: TRBJ1-1; clone_size: once; cdr3_aa: ASSLSGNTEAF
v_call: TRBV4-1; j_call: TRBJ1-4; clone_size: NA; cdr3_aa: ASSRGVGEKLF
v_call: TRBV18; j_call: TRBJ1-1; clone_size: NA; cdr3_aa: ASSPRQGVNTEAF
v_call: TRBV5-5; j_call: TRBJ1-1; clone_size: NA; cdr3_aa: ASSQGQGVSTEAF
v_call: TRBV7-7; j_call: TRBJ2-5; clone_size: NA; cdr3_aa: ASSPEWQGSQETQY
v_call: TRBV19; j_call: TRBJ1-1; clone_size: NA; cdr3_aa: ASNPRQGLEAF
v_call: TRBV7-2; j_call: TRBJ2-2; clone_size: NA; cdr3_aa: ASVENRGIHWELF
v_call: TRBV4-2; j_call: TRBJ2-3; clone_size: NA; cdr3_aa: ASNDRGKFADTQY
v_call: TRBV19; j_call: TRBJ1-1; clone_size: NA; cdr3_aa: ASSRNTEAF
v_call: TRBV3-1/TRBV3-2; j_call: TRBJ2-2; clone_size: NA; cdr3_aa: ASSHLTSGGNTGELF
v_call: TRBV7-6; j_call: TRBJ1-4; clone_size: few; cdr3_aa: ASSYGTGGFTNEKLF
v_call: TRBV4-2; j_call: TRBJ2-7; clone_size: NA; cdr3_aa: ASSQDLGVRDRYYEQY
v_call: TRBV29-1; j_call: TRBJ2-7; clone_size: NA; cdr3_aa: SVDDRVGTY
v_call: TRBV7-2; j_call: TRBJ2-2; clone_size: NA; cdr3_aa: ASSLKILAGTGELF
v_call: TRBV7-9; j_call: TRBJ2-3; clone_size: NA; cdr3_aa: ASSRTRGLAQYTDTQY
v_call: TRBV5-1; j_call: TRBJ1-6; clone_size: once; cdr3_aa: ATIRGDRGHYNSPLH